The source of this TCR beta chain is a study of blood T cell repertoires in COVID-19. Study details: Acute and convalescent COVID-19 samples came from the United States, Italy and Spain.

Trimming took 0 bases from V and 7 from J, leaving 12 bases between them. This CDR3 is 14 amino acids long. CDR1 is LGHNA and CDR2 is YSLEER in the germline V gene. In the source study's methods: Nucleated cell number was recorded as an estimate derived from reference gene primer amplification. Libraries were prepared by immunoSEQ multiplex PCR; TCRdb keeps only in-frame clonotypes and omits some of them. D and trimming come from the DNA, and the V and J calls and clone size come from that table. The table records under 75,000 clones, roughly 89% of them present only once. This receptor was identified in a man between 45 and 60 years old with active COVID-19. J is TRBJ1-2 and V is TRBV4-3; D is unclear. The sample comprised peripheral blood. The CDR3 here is CASSQDRGTVGYTF. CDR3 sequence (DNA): TGCGCCAGCAGCCAAGATCGAGGAACCGTTGGCTACACCTTC.